This T cell receptor (beta chain) was retrieved from a study of T-cell memory formation after mild COVID-19. Study-wide findings and caveats: Cross-reactive memory appears to have joined, as suggested by some responding clones showing up in pre-infection memory. In second-wave clones peaking day 37, SARS-CoV-2 specificity remained unconfirmed. Clones contracting over day 15 to 85 were CD4/CD8 balanced, with later expanders leaning CD4+.

A note on this clonotype: Antigen unknown.

TCRdb re-analysed the 5' RACE reads in MiXCR, keeping a single row per CDR3 protein. The sample lists 45,000 to 50,000 distinct CDR3 sequences, about 7.3% occurring once. CDR1 is LGHDT and CDR2 is YNNKEL in the germline V gene (reference sequence). Trimming took off 3 bases at V and 1 base at J, with 6 bases between the two ends. The CDR3 spans 13 residues. Sequencing was performed on PBMCs or a T cell subset sorted from them (not recorded which). This chain connects TRBV3-1 to TRBJ1-1; no reliable D call. The receptor was isolated from a man younger than 30 who had mild COVID-19 (a few samples of this study predate the infection). Cell type and time point are not known. The CDR3 loop is CASSQARNTEAFF. For the CDR3, the DNA is TGTGCCAGCAGCCAGGCCAGGAACACTGAAGCTTTCTTT.